Listed below are T cell receptor beta chains from one sample, sequenced in a study of identical twins. Using its own MiXCR run on the 5' RACE reads, TCRdb lists one record per CDR3 protein. The sample includes about 920,000 distinct CDR3 sequences, roughly 12% of them seen just once. These data are also associated with another study on yellow fever vaccine responses in identical twins.

The sample taken for sequencing was PBMCs. These receptors were obtained from a woman aged 18-30 years in good health. The CDR3 runs from the conserved cysteine through the conserved F or W. The D gene is left open where the match is weak. Expanded clones get a size class; other rows say once, few or many, or leave the size out.

d_call | j_call | cdr3_length | v_call | clone_size | cdr3_nt | cdr3_aa
NA | TRBJ2-1 | 13 | TRBV7-9 | few | TGTGCCAGCAGCTTAAATCCGGTAGGCGAGCAGTTCTTC | CASSLNPVGEQFF
NA | TRBJ2-7 | 11 | TRBV5-1 | NA | TGCGCCAGCAAGGCGTCCTACGAGCAGTACTTC | CASKASYEQYF
NA | TRBJ2-3 | 13 | TRBV10-2 | few | TGCGCCAGCAGTGGGGGGGTTGCAGATACGCAGTATTTT | CASSGGVADTQYF
NA | TRBJ2-1 | 12 | TRBV27 | few | TGTTTTGGGGGCCCGGGTGGTAATGAGCAGTTCTTC | CFGGPGGNEQFF
NA | TRBJ2-1 | 16 | TRBV5-1 | few | TGCGCCAGCAGCTTGGAGTCAGCGGCCCCCGCCTGGAAGCAGTTCTTC | CASSLESAAPAWKQFF
TRBD2 | TRBJ2-3 | 17 | TRBV19 | many | TGTGCCAGTAGTATCCCCTGGACTAGCGGGGGCACAGATACGCAGTATTTT | CASSIPWTSGGTDTQYF
TRBD2 | TRBJ2-3 | 16 | TRBV7-9 | NA | TGTGCCAGCAGCTTAGTGCTAGCGGATCCCACAGATACGCAGTATTTT | CASSLVLADPTDTQYF
TRBD2 | TRBJ2-1 | 16 | TRBV12-3/TRBV12-4 | few | TGTGCCAGCAGCCTCCCGGCTAGCGGACCCCCGGATGAGCAGTTCTTC | CASSLPASGPPDEQFF
NA | TRBJ1-2 | 13 | TRBV19 | few | TGTGCCAGTATCAACCGATTTGGTTATGGCTACACCTTC | CASINRFGYGYTF
NA | TRBJ1-1 | 17 | TRBV6-1 | NA | TGTGCCAGCAGTGGAGGCGTTGGGGGGCGGGTTGACACTGGAGCTTTCTTT | CASSGGVGGRVDTGAFF
NA | TRBJ2-5 | 13 | TRBV5-1 | many | TGCGCCAGCAGCTTGTCCGGTCCTGAGACCCAGTACTTC | CASSLSGPETQYF
TRBD1 | TRBJ2-2 | 13 | TRBV19 | NA | TGTGCCAGTACGACAGGGGTCGACGGGGAGCTGTTTTTT | CASTTGVDGELFF
NA | TRBJ2-7 | 15 | TRBV5-1 | few | TGCGCCAGCAGCTTAAGCCCCGATAGGTGGTACGAGCAGTACTTC | CASSLSPDRWYEQYF
NA | TRBJ1-1 | 14 | TRBV2 | many | TGTGCCAGCAGCCGGGAACAGAAGAACACTGAAGCTTTCTTT | CASSREQKNTEAFF
NA | TRBJ2-2 | 15 | TRBV5-1 | few | TGCGCCAGCAGCCCTGGACCCCGACACGCCGGGGAGCTGTTTTTT | CASSPGPRHAGELFF
NA | TRBJ1-3 | 16 | TRBV12-3/TRBV12-4 | NA | TGTGCCAGCAGACCCCGACCCCTGGAGGCTGGAAACACCATATATTTT | CASRPRPLEAGNTIYF
NA | TRBJ2-1 | 15 | TRBV2 | NA | TGTGCCAGCAGTGAAGCGGGGGGCGGGGAAAATGAGCAGTTCTTC | CASSEAGGGENEQFF
NA | TRBJ2-5 | 17 | TRBV6-1 | NA | TGTGCCAGCATCGTTTTATCGGGGATGGGATCCCAAGAGACCCAGTACTTC | CASIVLSGMGSQETQYF
NA | TRBJ1-2 | 18 | TRBV6-5 | few | TGTGCCAGCAGTTACTCGGGGCCTCAACAGGTAGCCTCATTTGGCTACACCTTC | CASSYSGPQQVASFGYTF
TRBD2 | TRBJ2-1 | 10 | TRBV29-1 | NA | TGCAGCGTGCGGACTAGCGGCCAGTTCTTC | CSVRTSGQFF
NA | TRBJ2-3 | 15 | TRBV2 | NA | TGTGCCAGCACCGGCGGAGGGATCGGCACAGATACGCAGTATTTT | CASTGGGIGTDTQYF
NA | TRBJ1-1 | 15 | TRBV6-5 | few | TGTGCCAGCAGTTACCCACCCGAGGCTGGCACTGAAGCTTTCTTT | CASSYPPEAGTEAFF
NA | TRBJ2-1 | 15 | TRBV28 | few | TGTGCCAGCATAGGGGTGGGGAGCTCCTACAATGAGCAGTTCTTC | CASIGVGSSYNEQFF
NA | TRBJ2-3 | 14 | TRBV11-2 | NA | TGTGCCAGCAGCTTAGAAACAGCCACAGATACGCAGTATTTT | CASSLETATDTQYF
TRBD1 | TRBJ1-4 | 14 | TRBV12-3/TRBV12-4 | many | TGTGCCAGCAGCTCATCCGGGACAGCAGAAAAACTGTTTTTT | CASSSSGTAEKLFF
NA | TRBJ2-3 | 12 | TRBV12-3/TRBV12-4 | many | TGTGCCAGCAGTCCTTCATCAGATACGCAGTATTTT | CASSPSSDTQYF
TRBD2 | TRBJ2-1 | 19 | TRBV20-1 | NA | TGCAGTGCTCCTAAAGGACTAGCGGGGGGTCTTAGCTCCTACAATGAGCAGTTCTTC | CSAPKGLAGGLSSYNEQFF
NA | TRBJ2-6 | 16 | TRBV5-6 | NA | TGTGCCAGCACCTTTGGGGTGATCTCTGGGGCCAACGTCCTGACTTTC | CASTFGVISGANVLTF
TRBD2 | TRBJ2-1 | 16 | TRBV24-1 | NA | TGTGCCACCAGTAAGATAGGGCTAGCGGATTACAATGAGCAGTTCTTC | CATSKIGLADYNEQFF
NA | TRBJ1-1 | 13 | TRBV4-1 | few | TGCGCCAGCACCAACGTAGGGGACACTGAAGCTTTCTTT | CASTNVGDTEAFF
TRBD1 | TRBJ2-5 | 13 | TRBV12-3/TRBV12-4 | NA | TGTGCCAGCAGTAACGACAGGGCGGAGACCCAGTACTTC | CASSNDRAETQYF
NA | TRBJ1-2 | 14 | TRBV28 | NA | TGTGCCAGCGGAAAGGACGGCGGTTTGGGCGGCTACACCTTC | CASGKDGGLGGYTF
TRBD2 | TRBJ2-2 | 17 | TRBV11-2 | NA | TGTGCCAGCAGCTTTCTTGTGTCTAGCGGGGGGGCCGGGGAGCTGTTTTTT | CASSFLVSSGGAGELFF
TRBD1 | TRBJ1-2 | 13 | TRBV15 | NA | TGTGCCACAGGGACAGGGTGGCACTATGGCTACACCTTC | CATGTGWHYGYTF
NA | TRBJ1-5 | 15 | TRBV2 | few | TGTGCCAGCAGTGAAGCTGGGGGAGGCAATCAGCCCCAGCATTTT | CASSEAGGGNQPQHF
NA | TRBJ2-1 | 16 | TRBV9 | NA | TGTGCCATCCCGAGGGCAGGGGCGATTTCCTACAATGAGCAGTTCTTC | CAIPRAGAISYNEQFF
TRBD2 | TRBJ2-1 | 19 | TRBV10-1 | NA | TGCGCCAGCAGTGACCATCGGATCCGGGACTACCCCAAGCACAATGAGCAGTTCTTC | CASSDHRIRDYPKHNEQFF
NA | TRBJ2-1 | 16 | TRBV20-1 | NA | TGCAGTGCTAGAGATCCCCGGGTGAGCTCCTACAATGAGCAGTTCTTC | CSARDPRVSSYNEQFF
NA | TRBJ2-1 | 14 | TRBV5-1 | few | TGCGCCACGGGGGCCCTAGGGCCCCTGTCTGAGCAGTTCTTC | CATGALGPLSEQFF
NA | TRBJ2-5 | 13 | TRBV4-1 | many | TGCGCCAGCAGCCAATATGGACAAGAGACCCAGTACTTC | CASSQYGQETQYF
NA | TRBJ2-2 | 13 | TRBV5-1 | many | TGCGCCAGCAGCTTGGAAAATGACGGGGAGCTGTTTTTT | CASSLENDGELFF